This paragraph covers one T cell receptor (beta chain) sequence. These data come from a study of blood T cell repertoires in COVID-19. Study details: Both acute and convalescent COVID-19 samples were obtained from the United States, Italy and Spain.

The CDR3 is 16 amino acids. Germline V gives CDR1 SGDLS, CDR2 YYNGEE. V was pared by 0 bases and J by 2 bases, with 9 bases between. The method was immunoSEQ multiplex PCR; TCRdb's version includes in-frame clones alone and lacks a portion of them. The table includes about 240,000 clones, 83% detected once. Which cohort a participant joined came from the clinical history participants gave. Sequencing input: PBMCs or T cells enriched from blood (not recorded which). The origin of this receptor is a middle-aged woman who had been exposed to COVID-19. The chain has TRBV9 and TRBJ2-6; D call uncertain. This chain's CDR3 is CASSVDGVTGANVLTF. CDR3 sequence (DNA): TGTGCCAGCAGCGTAGACGGAGTGACTGGGGCCAACGTCCTGACTTTC.